The TCR beta chain under discussion was sequenced for a study of blood T cell repertoires in COVID-19. Study details: Acute-phase and convalescent COVID-19 samples originated in the United States, Italy and Spain.

Generated by immunoSEQ multiplex PCR, the TCRdb table keeps only in-frame clones and is missing some. Among about 320,000 clones listed, approximately 88% were seen once. This CDR3 has 14 residues. CDR1 is SQVTM, CDR2 ANQGSEA, per germline. V was clipped by 8 bases and J by 6 bases; unmatched bases: 12. Donors of Cohort 3 who recovered were those that had two negative PCRs, clearance, or symptom resolution. The TCR comes from a man aged 55 to 69 who had recovered from COVID-19. The V call is TRBV29-1, the J call TRBJ2-1; 8 nucleotides line up with TRBD1. The sequencing sample was made of PBMCs or T cells enriched from blood (not recorded which). For the CDR3, the DNA is TGCAGCTCTGTGAGCGGACAGGGCCCCAATGAGCAGTTCTTC. This sequence encodes CSSVSGQGPNEQFF.